This TCR beta chain was obtained from a study of CD8 T cells in Susac syndrome. When the RNA was reverse transcribed, random hexamers were used with an input of about 0.45 to 1 ug. The CDR3 of TCR beta was amplified by immunoSEQ multiplex PCR across 54 Vbeta and 13 Jbeta. Each CDR3 protein is one row after TCRdb ran MiXCR on the immunoSEQ multiplex PCR reads. The table has 100,000 to 150,000 distinct CDR3 sequences, about 95% seen once; the top ten hold more than 0.09%. Sequencing targeted TCR beta in T cells from blood (CD8+ and CD4+). Matched for age and sex, the controls were healthy donors. The authors negatively isolated CD8+ and CD4+ T cells and FACS-enriched TEMRA cells. The sequenced material came from CD4+ T cells from PBMCs. The sequence came from a human donor in good health.

This CDR3 is CASSHGRNYEQYF. DNA for the CDR3: TGTGCCAGCAGCCATGGCAGAAACTACGAGCAGTACTTC. The chain recombines TRBV3-1 with TRBJ2-7; D uncertain. The CDR3 runs to 13 residues. The ends were cut back, 3 bases at V and 3 bases at J, with 9 bases in the middle. Looked up from germline, CDR1 is LGHDT and CDR2 is YNNKEL (reference sequence).